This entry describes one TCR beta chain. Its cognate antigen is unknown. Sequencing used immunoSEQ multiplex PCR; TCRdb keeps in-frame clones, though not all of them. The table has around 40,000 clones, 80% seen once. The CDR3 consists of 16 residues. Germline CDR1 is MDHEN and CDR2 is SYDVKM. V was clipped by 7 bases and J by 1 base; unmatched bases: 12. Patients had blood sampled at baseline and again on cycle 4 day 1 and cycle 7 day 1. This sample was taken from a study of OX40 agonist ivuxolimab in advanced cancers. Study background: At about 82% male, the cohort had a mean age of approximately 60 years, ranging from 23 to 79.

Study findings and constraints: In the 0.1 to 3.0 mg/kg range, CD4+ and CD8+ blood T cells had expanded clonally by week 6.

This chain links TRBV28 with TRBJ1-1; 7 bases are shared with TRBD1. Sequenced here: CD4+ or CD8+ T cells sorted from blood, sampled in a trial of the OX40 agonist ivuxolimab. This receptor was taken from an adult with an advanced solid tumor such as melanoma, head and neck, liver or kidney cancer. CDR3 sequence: CASKGGLGRENTEAFF. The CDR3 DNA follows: TGTGCCAGCAAAGGGGGCCTTGGGCGAGAGAACACTGAAGCTTTCTTT.